Below are 27 T cell receptor beta chains sequenced from a single sample in a study of vaccination and CD4 T cells after COVID-19. Cultured CD4+ T-cell DNA underwent Oncomine TCR Beta short-read sequencing. A single record per CDR3 protein comes from TCRdb applying MiXCR to the PCR reads. Here the sample spans roughly 12,000 distinct CDR3 sequences, roughly 73% being singletons. Documented treatment: approximately nine-day PBMC culture with coronavirus spike peptide pools or control peptides (ViraFEST assay). No antigen is known for these receptors. Sequences were obtained from CD4+ T cells from blood, cultured in vitro. The receptors were gathered from a human donor who had recovered from COVID-19.

The rearrangement links TRBV20-1 to TRBJ2-7; TRBD2 might be the D (6 bases). The CDR3 has 12 residues. The V end was cut by 2 bases, the J end by 9 bases, with 14 bases between. Germline CDR1 reads DFQATT; CDR2 reads SNEGSKA (reference sequence). The CDR3 sequence: CSARLATLVQYF. The CDR3 DNA follows: TGCAGTGCTAGACTAGCGACTCTGGTGCAGTACTTC.

The chain couples TRBV10-1 to TRBJ2-2; TRBD2 aligns across 7 bases. This CDR3 has 15 residues. V trimming: 4 bases; J trimming: 8 bases; junction bases outside the gene matches: 10. The germline CDR1 and CDR2 sequences are WNHNN and SYGVQD (reference sequence). CDR3 amino acids: CASSVRGGSSGELFF. The CDR3 DNA reads TGCGCCAGCAGTGTCCGCGGCGGGAGCTCAGGGGAGCTGTTTTTT.

J is TRBJ1-3 and V is TRBV20-1; 7 bases fit TRBD1. V was clipped by 5 bases and J by 3 bases; unmatched bases: 7. In germline, CDR1 is DFQATT, CDR2 SNEGSKA (reference sequence). The CDR3 covers 14 residues. This CDR3 reads CSARQGSFGNTIYF. CDR3 in DNA: TGCAGTGCTCGACAGGGAAGCTTTGGAAACACCATATATTTT.

V and J are TRBV4-2 and TRBJ2-7, with TRBD1 matching 7 bases. The CDR3 is 14 residues long. After removal of 5 bases from V and 5 bases from J, the junction contained 9 bases not matched to a gene. Germline V lookup: CDR1 LGHNA, CDR2 YNFKEQ. The CDR3 spells CASSGRQGSHEQYF. CDR3 DNA sequence: TGTGCCAGCAGCGGTCGACAGGGATCCCACGAGCAGTACTTC.

CDR3 in amino acids: CASSPKLGFGEQYF. In DNA, the CDR3 is TGTGCCAGCAGCCCCAAGCTAGGGTTTGGCGAGCAGTACTTC. This chain joins TRBV6-1 and TRBJ2-7; D unresolved. CDR3 length: 14 residues. V was clipped by 6 bases and J by 6 bases, with 18 bases between them. Germline-derived CDR1 and CDR2 are MNHNS and SASEGT.

CDR3 in amino acids: CASSPRLAQRNGELFF. CDR3 sequence (DNA): TGTGCCAGCAGCCCCCGACTAGCGCAAAGGAACGGGGAGCTGTTTTTT. The V call is TRBV7-8, the J call TRBJ2-2, with 8 bases fitting TRBD2. The V gene end was trimmed by 5 bases and the J gene end by 7 bases; junction bases not matched to a gene: 12. The CDR3 is made up of 16 amino acids. The germline gives CDR1 SGHVS, CDR2 FQNEAQ.

The V call is TRBV20-1, the J call TRBJ1-6; D not resolved. There are 12 residues in the CDR3. Trimming took 5 bases from V and 6 from J, leaving 8 bases between them. Germline V lookup: CDR1 DFQATT, CDR2 SNEGSKA (reference sequence). CDR3: CSAANPNSPLHF. The CDR3 nucleotides read TGCAGTGCTGCAAACCCTAATTCACCCCTCCACTTT.

The genes are TRBV30 and TRBJ1-1; no clear D. Trimming shortened V by 0 bases and J by 5 bases, and 16 bases separated the two germline ends. CDR3 length: 15 amino acids. Germline V CDR1 and CDR2: GTSNPN, SVGIG (reference sequence). In nucleotides, the CDR3 is TGTGCCTGGAGTGTAAAGGGTCGACGAGGGACTGAAGCTTTCTTT. Protein product: CAWSVKGRRGTEAFF.

The chain employs TRBV28 and TRBJ2-7, with D tentatively TRBD1 (7 bases). In germline, CDR1 is MDHEN, CDR2 SYDVKM. The V and J ends lost 7 bases and 5 bases respectively, with 33 bases between them. The CDR3 sequence is 19 residues long. DNA for the CDR3: TGTGCCAGCACCTCGCTTTCGGTGACAGGGCAGGGAGGTTGGGACGAGCAGTACTTC. It is translated as CASTSLSVTGQGGWDEQYF.

The CDR3 loop reads CASSSVFVGNTEAFF. In nucleotides, the CDR3 is TGTGCCAGCAGTTCAGTCTTTGTGGGGAACACTGAAGCTTTCTTT. The rearrangement links TRBV6-5 to TRBJ1-1; D call uncertain. The V gene's germline CDR1 is MNHEY and CDR2 SVGAGI. V lost 4 bases and J lost 1, with 13 bases in between. The CDR3 loop spans 15 amino acids.

The rearrangement uses TRBV7-9 and TRBJ1-2, with 8 bases fitting TRBD1. Looked up from germline, CDR1 is SEHNR and CDR2 is FQNEAQ (reference sequence). With V trimmed by 5 bases and J by 7 bases, 15 bases remained unmatched. The CDR3 length is 16 residues. The chain's CDR3 is CASSPAGTGGAGGYTF. Here the CDR3 DNA reads TGTGCCAGCAGCCCCGCCGGGACAGGAGGGGCTGGTGGCTACACCTTC.

The V and J genes are TRBV11-2 and TRBJ1-5; 7 bases map to TRBD1. The germline V gene has CDR1 SGHAT and CDR2 FQNNGV. The CDR3 loop spans 15 amino acids. J gave up 7 bases and V 1 base, and 7 bases lay outside the gene matches. The CDR3 is CASSLAGGVQQPQHF. CDR3 bases: TGTGCCAGCAGCTTAGCAGGGGGAGTCCAGCAGCCCCAGCATTTT.

This rearrangement joins TRBV5-1 to TRBJ1-2, with D tentatively TRBD1 (6 bases). Trimming pared 4 bases from V and 4 bases from J, leaving 17 bases between. From germline, CDR1 is SGHRS and CDR2 YFSETQ. This CDR3 spans 15 amino acids. CDR3 sequence: CASSPGQWTAYGYTF. DNA for the CDR3: TGCGCCAGCAGCCCCGGCCAATGGACAGCCTATGGCTACACCTTC.

The chain is built from TRBV7-2 and TRBJ1-2; tentatively, D is TRBD1 (5 bases). Per the germline V gene, CDR1 is SGHTA and CDR2 is FQGNSA. V was clipped by 5 bases and J by 11 bases, with 18 bases between them. The CDR3 length is 13 residues. The DNA for the CDR3 is TGTGCCAGCAGCCCTCAACGGGGCTGGGGGTACACCTTC. Translated, it gives CASSPQRGWGYTF.

The CDR3 region is CASSPWGQPNTEAFF. CDR3 in DNA: TGTGCCAGCAGCCCCTGGGGACAGCCGAACACTGAAGCTTTCTTT. The J gene is TRBJ1-1, the V gene TRBV7-2; 7 nucleotides agree with TRBD1. Looked up from germline, CDR1 is SGHTA and CDR2 is FQGNSA. V lost 5 bases to trimming and J lost 1 base; unmatched junction nucleotides: 7. The CDR3 has 15 amino acids.

The V call is TRBV7-2, the J call TRBJ2-7; D gene uncertain. Germline V lookup: CDR1 SGHTA, CDR2 FQGNSA. This CDR3 has 15 amino acids. V was shortened by 1 base and J by 0 bases, with 10 bases between the two germline ends. The CDR3 reads CASSLEGSSSYEQYF. DNA of the CDR3: TGTGCCAGCAGCTTAGAAGGCTCTAGCTCCTACGAGCAGTACTTC. Full variable domain (remainder filled in from reference TRBV7-2 and TRBJ2-7): GAGVSQSPSNKVTEKGKDVELRCDPISGHTALYWYRQSLGQGLEFLIYFQGNSAPDKSGLPSDRFSAERTGGSVSTLTIQRTQQEDSAVYLCASSLEGSSSYEQYFGPGTRLTVT.

V usage is TRBV28 and J usage is TRBJ2-7; no clear D. Germline V gives CDR1 MDHEN, CDR2 SYDVKM. The CDR3 runs 15 residues. V lost 5 bases, J lost 2 bases, and 16 bases lay in between. CDR3 sequence (DNA): TGTGCCAGCAGTACCGCCGGGTCCTTAGCCTACGAGCAGTACTTC. Protein product: CASSTAGSLAYEQYF. The full variable domain, rest sourced from reference TRBV28 and TRBJ2-7, is DVKVTQSSRYLVKRTGEKVFLECVQDMDHENMFWYRQDPGLGLRLIYFSYDVKMKEKGDIPEGYSVSREKKERFSLILESASTNQTSMYLCASSTAGSLAYEQYFGPGTRLTVT.

This clonotype is categorized as large (0.1 to 1%). V and J are TRBV7-8 and TRBJ1-5; D unclear. Germline CDR1 is SGHVS and CDR2 is FQNEAQ. CDR3 length: 16 residues. V shed 2 bases and J shed 0 bases, with 11 bases lying between them. DNA of the CDR3: TGTGCCAGCAGCTTATTCGCGGGTCCTAGCAATCAGCCCCAGCATTTT. Amino acid sequence: CASSLFAGPSNQPQHF.

The CDR3 loop is CASSLLPQNTGELFF. CDR3 nucleotide sequence: TGTGCCAGCAGCTTACTTCCCCAAAACACCGGGGAGCTGTTTTTT. The J gene is TRBJ2-2, the V gene TRBV7-2; D is undetermined. Trimming removed 2 bases at V and 2 bases at J, with 9 bases between. CDR3 length equals 15 residues. Germline V gene data show CDR1 as SGHTA and CDR2 as FQGNSA.

The chain is built from TRBV7-2 and TRBJ1-5; TRBD1 might be the D (5 bases). Trimming stripped 6 bases from V and 5 bases from J, with 11 bases between. The length of the CDR3 is 13 residues. Germline V gene lookup returns CDR1 SGHTA and CDR2 FQGNSA. In DNA form, the CDR3 reads TGTGCCAGCAGTCGGGGGGTCTATCAGCCCCAGCATTTT. This sequence encodes CASSRGVYQPQHF. Based on the CDR3 plus reference TRBV7-2 and TRBJ1-5, the full variable domain is GAGVSQSPSNKVTEKGKDVELRCDPISGHTALYWYRQSLGQGLEFLIYFQGNSAPDKSGLPSDRFSAERTGGSVSTLTIQRTQQEDSAVYLCASSRGVYQPQHFGDGTRLSIL.

The chain combines TRBV7-2 with TRBJ2-7, with D perhaps assigned TRBD1 or TRBD2 (5 bases each). CDR3 length: 14 amino acids. V was trimmed by 5 bases and J by 6 bases, leaving 17 bases between them. Germline CDR1 is SGHTA and CDR2 is FQGNSA. The CDR3 loop is CASSKGTPGFEQYF. The CDR3 coding sequence is TGTGCCAGCAGCAAGGGGACCCCCGGCTTCGAGCAGTACTTC.

J is TRBJ2-7 and V is TRBV6-1, with 9 bases fitting TRBD1. Germline-derived CDR1 and CDR2 are MNHNS and SASEGT. Losses at the gene ends were 5 bases for V and 5 bases for J; bases not matched to a gene: 7. The CDR3 is 14 amino acids. Here the CDR3 DNA reads TGTGCCAGCAGTCGGACAGGGGCTCGCCACGAGCAGTACTTC. Protein: CASSRTGARHEQYF.

The CDR3 sequence is CASSLWNQPQHF. CDR3 DNA: TGTGCCAGCAGCTTATGGAATCAGCCCCAGCATTTT. This sequence joins TRBV7-6 and TRBJ1-5; D uncertain. Germline V gene sequence: CDR1 SGHVS, CDR2 FNYEAQ. Trimming took 2 bases from V and 4 from J, leaving 3 bases between them. This CDR3 has 12 residues.

The V gene is TRBV6-2 or TRBV6-3, the J gene TRBJ1-5; D not certain. Germline assignment: CDR1 MNHEY and CDR2 SVGEGT. Trimming left V 0 bases short and J 5 bases short, with 17 bases between. The CDR3 extends over 17 amino acids. The CDR3: CASSYSRTDPLYQPQHF. The CDR3 DNA follows: TGTGCCAGCAGTTACTCTCGGACGGATCCTCTTTATCAGCCCCAGCATTTT.

The V gene is TRBV20-1, the J gene TRBJ1-2; TRBD1 matches 8 bases. The V and J ends lost 4 bases and 0 bases, in that order; junction bases with no gene match: 7. The germline V gene encodes CDR1 DFQATT and CDR2 SNEGSKA (reference sequence). The CDR3 runs to 15 residues. CDR3 nucleotide sequence: TGCAGTGCTATCCAAGGACAGGGAGCTAACTATGGCTACACCTTC. As protein: CSAIQGQGANYGYTF.

The genes are TRBV27 and TRBJ1-5, with D possibly being TRBD1 (5 bases). The germline V and J ends were trimmed by 4 bases and 4 bases, with 11 bases remaining between them. This CDR3 contains 14 residues. Germline V lookup: CDR1 MNHEY, CDR2 SMNVEV (reference sequence). CDR3 region: CASSSGHSNQPQHF. Written as DNA, the CDR3 is TGTGCCAGCAGTTCGGGGCATTCGAATCAGCCCCAGCATTTT.

The gene calls are TRBV11-2 and TRBJ2-1, with a weak D call TRBD2 (6 bases). The ends were cut back, 8 bases at V and 4 bases at J, with 15 bases in the middle. The CDR3 loop spans 14 amino acids. CDR1 SGHAT and CDR2 FQNNGV come from the germline V gene. The CDR3 region is CASSLRREYNEQFF. CDR3 bases: TGTGCCAGCTCATTGAGACGGGAGTACAATGAGCAGTTCTTC. The whole variable domain, filled in from reference TRBV11-2 and TRBJ2-1, reads EAGVAQSPRYKIIEKRQSVAFWCNPISGHATLYWYQQILGQGPKLLIQFQNNGVVDDSQLPKDRFSAERLKGVDSTLKIQPAKLEDSAVYLCASSLRREYNEQFFGPGTRLTVL.